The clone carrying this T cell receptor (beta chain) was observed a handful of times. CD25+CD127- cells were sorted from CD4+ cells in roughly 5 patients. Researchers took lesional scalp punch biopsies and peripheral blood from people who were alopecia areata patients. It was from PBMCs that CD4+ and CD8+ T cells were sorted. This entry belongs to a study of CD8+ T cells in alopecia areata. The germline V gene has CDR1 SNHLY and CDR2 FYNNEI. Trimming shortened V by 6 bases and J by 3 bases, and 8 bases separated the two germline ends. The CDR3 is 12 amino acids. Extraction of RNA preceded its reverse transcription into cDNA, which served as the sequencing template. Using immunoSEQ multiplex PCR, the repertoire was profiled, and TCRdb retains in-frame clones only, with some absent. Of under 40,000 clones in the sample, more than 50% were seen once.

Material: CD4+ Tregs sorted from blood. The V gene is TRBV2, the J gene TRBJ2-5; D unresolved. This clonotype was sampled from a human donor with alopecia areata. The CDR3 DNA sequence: TGTGCCAGCAGAGGCCTTAAAGAGACCCAGTACTTC. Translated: CASRGLKETQYF.